This T cell receptor beta chain is drawn from a study of monozygotic twins with inflammatory bowel disease. This CDR3 is 14 amino acids long. Germline-derived CDR1 and CDR2 are GTSNPN and SVGIG (reference sequence). UMIs were attached via template switching, each with a 6-nucleotide sample barcode. TCRdb re-called the 5' RACE reads; one entry per CDR3 protein, DNA not given. This listing includes 200,000 to 250,000 distinct CDR3 sequences. The source material was blood. V is TRBV30 and J is TRBJ1-2; TCRdb calls TRBD1, which cannot be checked without DNA. The origin of this receptor is a human donor with ulcerative colitis or Crohn's disease, or a healthy co-twin of an affected twin (not recorded which). CDR3 region: CAWSPAIGGYGYTF.